This T cell receptor beta chain is drawn from a study of T-cell reconstitution after alpha-beta-depleted transplantation in children. This CDR3 has 16 residues. Trimming took off 5 bases at V and 4 bases at J, with 19 bases between the two ends. Per the germline V gene, CDR1 is SEHNR and CDR2 is FQNEAQ (reference sequence). Unique molecular identifiers were incorporated into the prepared TCRbeta library. TCRdb re-called the PCR reads with MiXCR, one entry per CDR3 protein. The repertoire holds under 450,000 distinct CDR3 sequences, roughly 15% seen once, with less than 30% in the top ten. Study-wide results and limits: Recipient T cells and thymic progenitors that survived were the source of the high TCRbeta diversity seen at day 60 in some patients.

In the case of this clonotype: Antigen: not known.

The TCR was taken from a boy under three years old who had a stem cell transplant for Wiskott-Aldrich syndrome, so the T cells may come from the graft donor. The sequencing here drew on PBMCs, mostly from graft donor cells, taken 360 days after TCRalphabeta/CD19-depleted stem cell transplant. The chain recombines TRBV7-9 with TRBJ2-3, with D possibly matching TRBD1 (6 bases). The CDR3 coding sequence is TGTGCCAGCAGCCTCAGGGGAACCCTTCAGGCAGATACGCAGTATTTT. Translated, it gives CASSLRGTLQADTQYF.